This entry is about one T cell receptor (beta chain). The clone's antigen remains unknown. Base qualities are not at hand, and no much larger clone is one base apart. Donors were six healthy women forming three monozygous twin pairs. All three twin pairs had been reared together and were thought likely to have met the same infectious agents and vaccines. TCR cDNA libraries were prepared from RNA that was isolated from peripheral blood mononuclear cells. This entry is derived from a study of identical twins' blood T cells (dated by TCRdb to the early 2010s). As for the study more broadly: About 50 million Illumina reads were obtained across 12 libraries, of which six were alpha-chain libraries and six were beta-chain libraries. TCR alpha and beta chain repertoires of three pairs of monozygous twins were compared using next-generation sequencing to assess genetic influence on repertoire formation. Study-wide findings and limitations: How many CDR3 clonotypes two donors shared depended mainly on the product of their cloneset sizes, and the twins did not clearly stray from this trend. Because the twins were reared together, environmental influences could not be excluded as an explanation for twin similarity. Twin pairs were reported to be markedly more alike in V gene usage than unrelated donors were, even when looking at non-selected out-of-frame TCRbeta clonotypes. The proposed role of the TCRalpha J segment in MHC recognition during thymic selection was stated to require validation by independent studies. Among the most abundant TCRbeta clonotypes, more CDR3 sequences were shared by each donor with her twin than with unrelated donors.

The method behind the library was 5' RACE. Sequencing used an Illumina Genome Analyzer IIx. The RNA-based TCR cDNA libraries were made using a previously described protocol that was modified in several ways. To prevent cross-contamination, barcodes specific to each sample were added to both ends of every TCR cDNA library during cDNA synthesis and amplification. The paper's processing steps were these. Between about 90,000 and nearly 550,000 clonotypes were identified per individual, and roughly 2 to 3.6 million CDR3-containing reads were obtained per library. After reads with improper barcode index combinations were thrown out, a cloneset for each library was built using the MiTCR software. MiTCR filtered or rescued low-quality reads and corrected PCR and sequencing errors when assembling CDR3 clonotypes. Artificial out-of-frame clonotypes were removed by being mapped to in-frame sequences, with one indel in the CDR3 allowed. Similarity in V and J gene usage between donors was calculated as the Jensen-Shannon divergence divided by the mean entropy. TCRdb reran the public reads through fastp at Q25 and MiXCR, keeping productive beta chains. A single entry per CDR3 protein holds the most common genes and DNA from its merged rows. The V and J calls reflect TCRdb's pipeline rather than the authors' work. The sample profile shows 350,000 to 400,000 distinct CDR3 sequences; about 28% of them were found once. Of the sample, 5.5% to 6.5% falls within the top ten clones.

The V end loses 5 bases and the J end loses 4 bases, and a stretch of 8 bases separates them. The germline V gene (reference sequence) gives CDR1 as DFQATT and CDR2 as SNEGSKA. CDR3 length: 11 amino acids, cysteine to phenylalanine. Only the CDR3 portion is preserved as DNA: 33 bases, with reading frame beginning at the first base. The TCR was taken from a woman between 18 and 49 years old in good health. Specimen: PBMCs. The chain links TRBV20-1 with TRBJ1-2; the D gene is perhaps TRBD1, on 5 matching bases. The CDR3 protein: CSALDSYGYTF. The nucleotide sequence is TGCAGTGCTCTAGACAGCTATGGCTACACCTTC.